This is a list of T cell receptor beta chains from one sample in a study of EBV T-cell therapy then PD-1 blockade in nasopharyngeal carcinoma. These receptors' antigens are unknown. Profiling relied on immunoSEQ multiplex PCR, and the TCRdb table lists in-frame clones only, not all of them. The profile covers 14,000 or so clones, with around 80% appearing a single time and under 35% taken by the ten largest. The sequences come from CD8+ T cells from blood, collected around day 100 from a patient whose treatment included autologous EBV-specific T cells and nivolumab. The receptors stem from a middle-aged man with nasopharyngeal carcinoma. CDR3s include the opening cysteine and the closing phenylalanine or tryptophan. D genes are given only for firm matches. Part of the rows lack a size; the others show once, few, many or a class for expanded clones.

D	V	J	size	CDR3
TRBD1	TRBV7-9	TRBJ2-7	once	CASSGTGEFYEQYF
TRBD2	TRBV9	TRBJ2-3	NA	CASSSFSGGALTDTQYF
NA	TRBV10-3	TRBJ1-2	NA	CAISAEGHGYTF
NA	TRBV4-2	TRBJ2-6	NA	CASSQQGGSGANVLTF
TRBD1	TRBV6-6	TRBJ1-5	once	CASNDRGSNQPQHF
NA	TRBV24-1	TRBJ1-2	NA	CATEGQSNYGYTF
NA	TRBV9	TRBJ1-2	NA	CASSASYVQSISSGYTF
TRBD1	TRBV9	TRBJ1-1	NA	CASSGQGARAFF
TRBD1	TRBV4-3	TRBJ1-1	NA	CASRPLEGATEAFF
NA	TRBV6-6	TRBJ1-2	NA	CASSYSPYYGYTF
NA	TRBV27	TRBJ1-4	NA	CASSLWGGGNEKLFF
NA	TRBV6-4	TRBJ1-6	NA	CASSDSAGGNSPLHF
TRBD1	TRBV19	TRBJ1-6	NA	CASSIRGTGATYNSPLHF
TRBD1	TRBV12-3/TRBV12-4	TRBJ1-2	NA	CASSQDRGGGYTF
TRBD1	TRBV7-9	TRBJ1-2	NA	CASSSRGDGYTF
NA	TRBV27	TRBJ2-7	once	CASSPPYEQYF
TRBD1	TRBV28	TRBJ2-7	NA	CASRETSGTGAYEQYF
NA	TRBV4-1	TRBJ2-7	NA	CASSQDVGALSSYEQYF
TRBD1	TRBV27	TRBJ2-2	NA	CASSSSGGRTGELFF
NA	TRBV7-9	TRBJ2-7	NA	CASSFPGTHSYEQYF
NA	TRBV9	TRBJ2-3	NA	CASSVEEDTQYF
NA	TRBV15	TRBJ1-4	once	CATSIRNKIEKLFF
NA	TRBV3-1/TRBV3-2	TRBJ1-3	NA	CASSQEARGEAGNTIYF
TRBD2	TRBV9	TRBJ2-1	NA	CASSANALAGGYNEQFF
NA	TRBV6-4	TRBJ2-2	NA	CASSEGDAANTGELFF
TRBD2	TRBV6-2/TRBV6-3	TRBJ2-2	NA	CASSLDSGGSGELFF
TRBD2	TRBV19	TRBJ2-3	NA	CASKLIGGAADTQYF
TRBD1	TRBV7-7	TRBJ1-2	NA	CASSPLTRDRSPIYGYTF
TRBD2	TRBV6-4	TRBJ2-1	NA	CASSDSTGGGQEQFF
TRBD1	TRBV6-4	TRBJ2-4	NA	CASSEQGAGIQYF
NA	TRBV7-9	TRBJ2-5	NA	CASSPSGLRQTTQYF
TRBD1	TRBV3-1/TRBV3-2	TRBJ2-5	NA	CASSQRQGGYQETQYF
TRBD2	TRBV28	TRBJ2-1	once	CASTTGESSGAYNEQFF
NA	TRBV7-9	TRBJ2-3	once	CASSLLGGVTDTQYF
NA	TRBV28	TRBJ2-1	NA	CATNTYNEQFF
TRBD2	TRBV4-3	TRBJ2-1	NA	CASSRPLAGGVDEQFF
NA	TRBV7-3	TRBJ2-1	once	CASSLSGPSGEQFF
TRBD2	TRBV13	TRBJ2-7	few	CASSLGGAGAHEQYF